Below, 9 T cell receptor beta chains from the same sample are listed, as sequenced in a study of blood T cell repertoires in COVID-19. Sequencing was performed with immunoSEQ multiplex PCR; in TCRdb, only in-frame clones are kept and a portion is missing. The top ten clones hold approximately 4.7% of a sample with nearly 35,000 clones, approximately 93% of them seen once. What was sequenced was peripheral blood. The receptor source for this set is a human donor in a cohort sampled during active COVID-19.

V and J are TRBV7-2 and TRBJ2-6; no clear D. V shed 5 bases and J shed 4 bases, with 9 bases lying between them. CDR1 and CDR2 from the germline V gene are SGHTA and FQGNSA. There are 14 residues in the CDR3. This CDR3 reads CASSAEIGANVLTF. CDR3 in DNA: TGTGCCAGCAGCGCCGAGATCGGGGCCAACGTCCTGACTTTC. Full variable domain (rest looked up from reference TRBV7-2 and TRBJ2-6): GAGVSQSPSNKVTEKGKDVELRCDPISGHTALYWYRQSLGQGLEFLIYFQGNSAPDKSGLPSDRFSAERTGGSVSTLTIQRTQQEDSAVYLCASSAEIGANVLTFGAGSRLTVL.

This clone came up once. The chain couples TRBV21-1 to TRBJ2-7; TRBD2, as called in the table, went unchecked against the DNA. TRBV21-1 is deemed a pseudogene. This CDR3 is built from 13 residues. The CDR3, as DNA: TGTGCCAGCAGCAAAAAGAAGCGGTACGAGCAGTACTTC. Amino acids: CASSKKKRYEQYF.

This clone was recorded a few times. The V call is TRBV6-2 or TRBV6-3, the J call TRBJ2-1; 8 bases align to TRBD2. Germline CDR1 MNHEY, CDR2 SVGEGT. This CDR3 is 15 amino acids long. V dropped 2 bases and J dropped 5; count of bases not matched to a gene: 5. CDR3 nucleotides: TGTGCCAGCAGTTACGCGGGGGGCCCCCACAATGAGCAGTTCTTC. Amino acid sequence: CASSYAGGPHNEQFF.

The chain uses TRBV7-9 and TRBJ2-3; 9 bases fit TRBD2. This CDR3 spans 17 amino acids. Losses at the gene ends were 5 bases for V and 2 bases for J; bases not matched to a gene: 11. Per germline, CDR1 SEHNR and CDR2 FQNEAQ (reference sequence). The CDR3: CASSPLRTSAPTDTQYF. The CDR3 DNA is TGTGCCAGCAGCCCACTTCGGACTAGCGCACCCACAGATACGCAGTATTTT.

The rearrangement links TRBV5-1 to TRBJ2-2, with a tentative D call TRBD2 (5 bases). The CDR3 totals 14 residues. CDR1 and CDR2 (germline): SGHRS, YFSETQ. Trimming stripped 4 bases from V and 7 bases from J, with 14 bases between. CDR3 in DNA: TGCGCCAGCAGCGACACTAGGAGTAGCGGGGAGCTGTTTTTT. This gives the protein CASSDTRSSGELFF.

The chain carries TRBV6-5 and TRBJ2-7; maybe TRBD2 (5 bases). From germline, CDR1 is MNHEY and CDR2 SVGAGI. Between the trimmed V and J ends, which lost 8 bases and 3 bases, there was a span of 11 bases. This CDR3 region has 12 residues. The chain's CDR3 is CASRGFNYEQYF. The CDR3 DNA reads TGTGCCAGCCGCGGGTTTAACTACGAGCAGTACTTC.

V and J are TRBV5-4 and TRBJ2-3; 9 bases are shared with TRBD2. The CDR3 extends over 16 amino acids. V lost 0 bases, J lost 4 bases, and 6 bases stayed unmatched. Germline V CDR1 and CDR2: SGHNT, YYREEE (reference sequence). The CDR3 region is CASSLALAGAADTQYF. CDR3 DNA sequence: TGTGCCAGCAGCTTGGCCTTAGCGGGAGCCGCAGATACGCAGTATTTT.

The CDR3 DNA follows: TGTGCCAGCAGCCCTCTAGCGGGGGTCCAAGAGACCCAGTACTTC. Its translation is CASSPLAGVQETQYF. V gene TRBV2 combines with J gene TRBJ2-5, with 10 bases aligning to TRBD2. The ends lost 6 bases at V and 1 base at J; junction bases unmatched: 5. Germline V gene data show CDR1 as SNHLY and CDR2 as FYNNEI. The CDR3 is made up of 15 amino acids.

This rearrangement joins TRBV9 to TRBJ1-2, with TRBD1 identical over 8 bases. The length of the CDR3 is 14 residues. Germline CDR1 SGDLS, CDR2 YYNGEE. With V trimmed by 4 bases and J by 3 bases, 5 bases remained unmatched. The CDR3 DNA is TGTGCCAGCAGCCGTGGACAGGGAGACTATGGCTACACCTTC. Its protein is CASSRGQGDYGYTF.